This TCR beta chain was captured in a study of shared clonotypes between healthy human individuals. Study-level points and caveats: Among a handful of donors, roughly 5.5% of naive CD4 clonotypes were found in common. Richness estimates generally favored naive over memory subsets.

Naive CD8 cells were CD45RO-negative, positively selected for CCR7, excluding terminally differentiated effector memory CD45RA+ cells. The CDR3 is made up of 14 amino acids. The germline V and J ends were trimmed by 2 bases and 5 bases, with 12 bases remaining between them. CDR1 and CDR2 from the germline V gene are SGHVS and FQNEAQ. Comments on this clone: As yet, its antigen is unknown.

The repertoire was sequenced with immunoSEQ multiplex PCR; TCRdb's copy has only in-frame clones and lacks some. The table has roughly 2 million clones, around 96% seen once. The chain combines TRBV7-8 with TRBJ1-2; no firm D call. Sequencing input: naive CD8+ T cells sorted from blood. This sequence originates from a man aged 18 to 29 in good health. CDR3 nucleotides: TGTGCCAGCAGCTTATCCGATAGCGTTTATGGCTACACCTTC. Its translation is CASSLSDSVYGYTF.